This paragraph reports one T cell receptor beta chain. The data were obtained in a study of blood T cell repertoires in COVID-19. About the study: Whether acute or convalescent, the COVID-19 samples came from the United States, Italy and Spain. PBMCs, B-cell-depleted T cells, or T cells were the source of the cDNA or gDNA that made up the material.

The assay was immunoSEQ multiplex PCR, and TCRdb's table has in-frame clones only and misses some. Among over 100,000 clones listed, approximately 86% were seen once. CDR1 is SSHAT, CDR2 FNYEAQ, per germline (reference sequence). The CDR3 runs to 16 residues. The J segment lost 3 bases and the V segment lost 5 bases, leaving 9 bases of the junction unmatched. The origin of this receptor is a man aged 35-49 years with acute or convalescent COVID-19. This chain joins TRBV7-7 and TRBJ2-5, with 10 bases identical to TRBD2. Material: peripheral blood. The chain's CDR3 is CASSPASSGGKETQYF. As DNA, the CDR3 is TGTGCCAGCAGCCCCGCATCTAGCGGGGGAAAAGAGACCCAGTACTTC.